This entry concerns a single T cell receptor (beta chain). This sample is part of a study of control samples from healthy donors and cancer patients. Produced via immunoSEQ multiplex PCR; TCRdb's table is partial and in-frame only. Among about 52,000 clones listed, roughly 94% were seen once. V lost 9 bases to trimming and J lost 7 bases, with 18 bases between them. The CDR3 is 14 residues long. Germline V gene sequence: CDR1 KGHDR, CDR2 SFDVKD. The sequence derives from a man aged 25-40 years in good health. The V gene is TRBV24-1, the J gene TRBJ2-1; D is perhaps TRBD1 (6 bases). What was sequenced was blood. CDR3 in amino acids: CATGPQGGGNEQFF. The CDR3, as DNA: TGTGCCACCGGCCCACAGGGTGGTGGGAATGAGCAGTTCTTC.